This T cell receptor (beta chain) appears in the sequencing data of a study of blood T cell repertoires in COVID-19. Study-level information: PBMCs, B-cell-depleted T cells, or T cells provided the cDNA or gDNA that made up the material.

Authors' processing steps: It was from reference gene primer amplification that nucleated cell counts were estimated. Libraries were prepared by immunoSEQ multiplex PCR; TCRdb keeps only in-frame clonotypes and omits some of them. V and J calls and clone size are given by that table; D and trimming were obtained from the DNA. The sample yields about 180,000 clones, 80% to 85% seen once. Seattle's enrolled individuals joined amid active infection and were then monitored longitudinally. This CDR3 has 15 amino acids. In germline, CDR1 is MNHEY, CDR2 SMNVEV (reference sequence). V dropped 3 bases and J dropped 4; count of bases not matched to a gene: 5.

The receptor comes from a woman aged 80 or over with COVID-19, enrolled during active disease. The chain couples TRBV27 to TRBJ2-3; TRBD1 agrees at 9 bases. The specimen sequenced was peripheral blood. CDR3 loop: CASSFGGTGPDTQYF. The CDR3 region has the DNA TGTGCCAGCAGTTTTGGGGGGACAGGGCCAGATACGCAGTATTTT.